The rows below give T cell receptor beta chains drawn from one sample of a study of siplizumab effects on memory and regulatory T cells. Only in-frame clones appear in the TCRdb table, and some are missing; sequencing was by immunoSEQ multiplex PCR. The sample comprises 95,000 to 130,000 clones, about 95% of which are singletons, and around 1.7% rests with the top ten. Material for sequencing was non-Treg CD4+ T cells sorted from blood. The source is a human donor in good health. The CDR3 runs from the conserved cysteine through the conserved F or W.

V gene,CDR3 length,CDR3 protein
TRBV5-4,13,CASSLFNQETQYF
TRBV2,15,CASKLSGGVGQPQHF
TRBV4-2,17,CASSQVESSGAYNEQFF
TRBV5-1,18,CASSLVSGGLSPIVTQYF
TRBV10-3,14,CAISALAGDNEQFF
TRBV7-2,16,CASSLASGGGSYEQYF
TRBV4-1,13,CAPRGGFYNEQFF
TRBV2,11,CASGDRDEQYF
TRBV20-1,11,CSERRGAGYTF
TRBV19,15,CASSIDKFSHNEQFF
TRBV7-2,16,CASSLWAGAITGELFF
TRBV6-4,12,CASSVLGSEAFF
TRBV11-3,15,CASSFGGGLNTEAFF
TRBV14,13,CASSQTGGYGAFF
TRBV6-4,17,CASSNGRAVAGTDTQYF
TRBV11-1,16,CASSLPGAGGTDTQYF
TRBV9,17,CASSVTSGGLGANVLTF
TRBV18,13,CATKTGEDTEAFF
TRBV7-9,15,CASSLDGAGNQPQHF
TRBV19,13,CASSRTGAYEQYF
TRBV2,11,CASSEGETQYF
TRBV7-3,14,CASSFVNLRGPVFF
TRBV5-4,16,CASSLNSVKSTDTQYF
TRBV10-3,13,CAISEPALYEQYF
TRBV9,16,CASSVEPSGGSDTQYF
TRBV29-1,15,CSVFSSGGANYGYTF
TRBV6-1,12,CASSSQAKGLTF
TRBV7-9,17,CASSPSHRASGANVLTF
TRBV19,14,CASSIRTGPYEQYF
TRBV9,14,CASSVGPSVHEQYF
TRBV5-1,14,CASRHGLPSYEQYF
TRBV5-6,13,CASLLANTGELFF
TRBV10-3,15,CAISDGVSSYNEQFF
TRBV4-1,18,CASTQIGRYSSLNTEAFF
TRBV6-1,15,CASRAGSSYNSPLHF
TRBV6-6,14,CASSVQGRGETQYF
TRBV4-1,15,CASSQIITGNQPQHF
TRBV19,13,CASRQQSSYEQYF
TRBV30,16,CAWSQIDRAGANVLTF
TRBV7-8,14,CASSYRQIQETQYF
TRBV7-9,16,CASSLGSGTPNTEAFF
TRBV9,14,CASSVDQGGYGYTF
TRBV10-3,16,CAISDAFGTGDEKLFF
TRBV10-1,14,CASSRTPNYYEQYF
TRBV28,14,CASSPARENGSQHF
TRBV6-1,15,CASSDIGGGNTEAFF
TRBV5-1,17,CASSLIEVLAASYEQYF
TRBV7-8,16,CASSLGTGGSNTEAFF
TRBV10-3,12,CAGGREGNEQFF
TRBV7-7,14,CASSLDGYAGELFF
TRBV7-2,15,CASSLAGGNTGELFF
TRBV5-1,14,CASAENRGRAGYTF
TRBV5-1,14,CASSLGQVENTIYF
TRBV7-9,12,CASSSLGGQATF
TRBV2,14,CASKTGTGAETQYF
TRBV6-6,13,CASSRTSTDTQYF
TRBV27,15,CASSSWDRGSYEQYF